One and the same sample provided the 14 T cell receptor beta chains below, sequenced in a study of immune evolution from preneoplasia to lung adenocarcinoma (dated by TCRdb to about 2021). Receptor libraries were prepared by the immunoSEQ multiplex PCR assay. This is the immuneACCESS table as TCRdb keeps it, with only in-frame sequences that have V and J called. A part of the clones is gone; compared with another copy, unresolved V genes explain less than half, and the rest is unexplained. The sample records several thousand clones, roughly 80% of which are singletons. The top ten clones comprise 6.5% to 9.5% of the sample. The sequencing sample was made of FFPE minimally invasive lung adenocarcinoma tissue. Sample cell subset or site, as interpreted from the label and publication: micro-invasive lung adenocarcinoma (MIA). The receptors derive from a donor at least 70 years old with lung adenocarcinoma.

The gene calls are TRBV19 and TRBJ2-4; D unclear. V lost 0 bases and J lost 5, with 5 bases in between. This CDR3 contains 13 residues. Germline loops: CDR1 LNHDA, CDR2 SQIVND (reference sequence). Written as DNA, the CDR3 is TGTGCCAGTAGTATAGATTCCCAAAACATTCAGTACTTC. Its protein product is CASSIDSQNIQYF.

This clone was found once. The chain employs TRBV5-1 and TRBJ2-1; D not certain. CDR1 is SGHRS, CDR2 YFSETQ, per germline. This CDR3 region has 17 residues. The ends were cut back, 9 bases at V and 0 bases at J, with 22 bases in the middle. CDR3 residues: CATAPYSLKVSYNEQFF. The DNA for the CDR3 is TGCGCCACCGCACCGTACTCGTTAAAAGTCTCCTACAATGAGCAGTTCTTC.

V and J are TRBV5-4 and TRBJ1-1; D is undetermined. The CDR3 consists of 14 residues. V gave up 4 bases and J gave up 1 base, with 11 bases separating them. The germline gives CDR1 SGHNT, CDR2 YYREEE (reference sequence). The CDR3 here is CASSTEVRNTEAFF. The CDR3 nucleotides are TGTGCCAGCAGCACCGAAGTGAGGAACACTGAAGCTTTCTTT.

The V and J genes are TRBV5-1 and TRBJ2-5; the D is unclear. The CDR3 has 11 residues. Trimming took off 4 bases at V and 4 bases at J, with 5 bases between the two ends. From germline, CDR1 is SGHRS and CDR2 YFSETQ. CDR3 protein: CASSKLETQYF. For the CDR3, the DNA is TGCGCCAGCAGCAAGCTAGAGACCCAGTACTTC.

The chain combines TRBV11-2 with TRBJ1-1; no clear D gene. The CDR3 has 13 residues. Trimming removed 3 bases at V and 0 bases at J, with 5 bases between. CDR1 and CDR2 from the germline V gene are SGHAT and FQNNGV. As DNA, the CDR3 is TGTGCCAGCAGCTTTACCGTGAACACTGAAGCTTTCTTT. Translated, it gives CASSFTVNTEAFF. Complete variable domain (other parts from reference TRBV11-2 and TRBJ1-1): EAGVAQSPRYKIIEKRQSVAFWCNPISGHATLYWYQQILGQGPKLLIQFQNNGVVDDSQLPKDRFSAERLKGVDSTLKIQPAKLEDSAVYLCASSFTVNTEAFFGQGTRLTVV.

The chain employs TRBV28 and TRBJ2-5, with TRBD1 as a possible D gene (6 bases). Trimming removed 2 bases from V and 5 bases from J, with 18 bases in between. This CDR3 spans 16 amino acids. Per the germline V gene, CDR1 is MDHEN and CDR2 is SYDVKM. This CDR3 reads CASSLGGFPVRETQYF. The CDR3 DNA follows: TGTGCCAGCAGTTTAGGGGGCTTCCCGGTGCGGGAGACCCAGTACTTC.

This chain joins TRBV7-9 and TRBJ2-2; D gene unclear. V gave up 4 bases and J gave up 6 bases, with 12 bases separating them. CDR1 is SEHNR and CDR2 is FQNEAQ in the germline V gene (reference sequence). CDR3 length: 14 residues. The CDR3: CASSSTPVPGELFF. CDR3 in DNA: TGTGCCAGCAGCTCCACCCCAGTCCCCGGGGAGCTGTTTTTT.

This clone was observed a handful of times. V and J are TRBV19 and TRBJ2-3; D is uncertain. The germline V gene has CDR1 LNHDA and CDR2 SQIVND (reference sequence). The CDR3 runs to 12 residues. V lost 5 bases and J 2 bases, leaving 5 bases between the germline ends. The CDR3 spells CASSADTDTQYF. In nucleotides, the CDR3 is TGTGCCAGTAGTGCAGACACAGATACGCAGTATTTT.

The V call is TRBV5-6, the J call TRBJ1-5; a weak D match, TRBD1 (5 bases). This CDR3 spans 16 amino acids. Between the trimmed V and J ends, which lost 0 bases and 2 bases, there was a span of 12 bases. CDR1 is SGHDT, CDR2 YYEEEE, per germline. The CDR3 sequence is CASSLGGDRGNQPQHF. For the CDR3, the DNA is TGTGCCAGCAGCTTGGGTGGGGACCGGGGCAATCAGCCCCAGCATTTT. Drawing the rest from reference TRBV5-6 and TRBJ1-5, the complete variable domain is DAGVTQSPTHLIKTRGQQVTLRCSPKSGHDTVSWYQQALGQGPQFIFQYYEEEERQRGNFPDRFSGHQFPNYSSELNVNALLLGDSALYLCASSLGGDRGNQPQHFGDGTRLSIL.

The V gene is TRBV11-1, the J gene TRBJ2-5, with D perhaps TRBD1 or TRBD2 (5 bases each). The germline V gene has CDR1 SGHAT and CDR2 FQDESV (reference sequence). V lost 7 bases and J 2 bases, leaving 14 bases between the germline ends. The CDR3 length is 14 residues. In DNA, the CDR3 is TGTGCCAGCACCTTGGGGGACCCGCAAGAGACCCAGTACTTC. The encoded protein is CASTLGDPQETQYF.

This clone was observed a single time. The rearrangement uses TRBV30 and TRBJ1-1; D ambiguous. The CDR3 extends over 11 amino acids. Germline CDR1 and CDR2: GTSNPN and SVGIG (reference sequence). Trimming stripped 2 bases from V and 7 bases from J, with 8 bases between. Here the CDR3 reads CAWSSWREAFF. The CDR3 DNA is TGTGCCTGGAGTAGTTGGCGTGAAGCTTTCTTT.

The genes are TRBV6-1 and TRBJ1-2, with D uncertain. The V gene lost 2 bases and the J gene lost 4 bases, with 14 bases spanning the gap. Germline V gives CDR1 MNHNS, CDR2 SASEGT. The CDR3 is made up of 15 amino acids. The CDR3 protein is CASSESRGSLYGYTF. As DNA, the CDR3 is TGTGCCAGCAGTGAAAGCCGTGGCAGCCTCTATGGCTACACCTTC.

This clone came up once. This rearrangement joins TRBV10-3 to TRBJ2-5; D is unclear. Trimming removed 2 bases from V and 5 bases from J, with 12 bases in between. This CDR3 is built from 14 residues. Germline loops: CDR1 ENHRY, CDR2 SYGVKD. CDR3 protein: CAISEAGSSETQYF. In DNA form, the CDR3 reads TGTGCCATCAGTGAGGCCGGGTCGAGTGAGACCCAGTACTTC.

This rearrangement joins TRBV6-4 to TRBJ2-7; a weak D match, TRBD1 (6 bases). CDR1 and CDR2 from the germline V gene are MRHNA and SNTAGT. The CDR3 runs 13 residues. Trimming removed 9 bases from V and 6 bases from J, with 18 bases in between. The chain's CDR3 is CARRRTQGSEQYF. The CDR3 region has the DNA TGTGCCAGAAGGCGTACCCAGGGGTCCGAGCAGTACTTC.